This passage covers 31 T cell receptor beta chains from one sample sequenced in a study of neurological immune-mediated disorders. Via MiXCR, TCRdb re-called the 5' RACE reads, giving one row per CDR3 protein. The sample yields 50,000 to 70,000 distinct CDR3 sequences, under 3% seen once. The sample taken for sequencing was PBMCs. All receptors derive from a man aged 45-60 years with multiple sclerosis.

Many counts were recorded for this clonotype. The V and J genes are TRBV20-1 and TRBJ2-1; 11 bases match TRBD2. CDR1 is DFQATT, CDR2 SNEGSKA, per germline (reference sequence). The CDR3 sequence is 14 residues long. The trim removed 5 bases at V and 2 bases at J, leaving 2 bases unmatched. In DNA form, the CDR3 reads TGCAGTGCTGCGACTAGCGGGGCCTACAATGAGCAGTTCTTC. Translation: CSAATSGAYNEQFF.

This clonotype was recorded at least ten times. The chain recombines TRBV5-6 with TRBJ2-7, with 11 bases matching TRBD2. Looked up from germline, CDR1 is SGHDT and CDR2 is YYEEEE. The CDR3 covers 13 residues. The junction had 9 bases not matched to a gene; V was cut back by 3 bases and J by 13 bases. The CDR3 is CASSSWRTSGSYF. The DNA of the CDR3 is TGTGCCAGCAGCTCATGGCGGACTAGCGGGTCCTACTTC.

This clonotype has at least ten counts. The chain combines TRBV7-2 with TRBJ1-3; unclear D gene. From germline, CDR1 is SGHTA and CDR2 FQGNSA. V was shortened by 1 base and J by 0 bases, with 10 bases between the two germline ends. There are 16 residues in the CDR3. CDR3 in DNA: TGTGCCAGCAGCTTAGTTGGGGTTATCTCTGGAAACACCATATATTTT. Protein sequence: CASSLVGVISGNTIYF.

Concerning this clonotype: This sequence may be a read error, since a much larger clone differs from it by one base. The chain has TRBV5-4 and TRBJ2-1; TRBD1 is a possible D gene (5 bases). This CDR3 region has 14 residues. From germline, CDR1 is SGHNT and CDR2 YYREEE (reference sequence). CDR3 in amino acids: CASSLAAREDERFF. CDR3 coding DNA: TGTGCCAGCAGCTTGGCCGCCAGGGAAGATGAGCGGTTCTTC.

The sample holds many counts of this clonotype. This chain connects TRBV7-2 to TRBJ2-1; 9 nucleotides line up with TRBD2. Trimming took 7 bases from V and 9 from J; bases not matched to a gene: 13. Germline CDR1 SGHTA, CDR2 FQGNSA. This CDR3 is built from 15 residues. Here the CDR3 DNA reads TGTGCCAGCACCCAGCGCAGCGGGGGGCGGGGTGAGCAGTTCTTC. It codes for CASTQRSGGRGEQFF.

This clonotype was found many times. This chain's CDR3 is CASSEWGAGNQPQHF. CDR3 bases: TGTGCCAGCAGCGAATGGGGCGCCGGGAATCAGCCCCAGCATTTT. The rearrangement joins TRBV27 to TRBJ1-5, with a tentative D call TRBD1 (5 bases). Looked up from germline, CDR1 is MNHEY and CDR2 is SMNVEV (reference sequence). Trimming shortened V by 6 bases and J by 4 bases, and 16 bases separated the two germline ends. CDR3 length: 15 amino acids.

This clonotype was observed a handful of times. This rearrangement joins TRBV7-3 to TRBJ2-1; D might be TRBD1 (6 bases). Between the trimmed V and J ends, which lost 1 base and 5 bases, there was a span of 15 bases. The length of the CDR3 is 16 residues. Germline loops: CDR1 SGHTA, CDR2 FQGTGA. CDR3 bases: TGTGCCAGCAGCTTAAGGTGGGCAGGGGAGAACAATGAGCAGTTCTTC. Protein: CASSLRWAGENNEQFF.

This clonotype was counted many times. The V and J genes are TRBV20-1 and TRBJ2-1; 10 bases align to TRBD2. Germline V gene data show CDR1 as DFQATT and CDR2 as SNEGSKA (reference sequence). The CDR3 contains 18 residues. Losses at the gene ends were 0 bases for V and 0 bases for J; bases not matched to a gene: 8. The CDR3 loop is CSARDLGSGGYSYNEQFF. CDR3 nucleotide sequence: TGCAGTGCTAGAGATCTCGGTAGCGGGGGGTACTCCTACAATGAGCAGTTCTTC.

This clonotype has more than one count but fewer than ten. The CDR3 nucleotides are TGTGCCAGCGCCCCGGGCTTGGGGGGGTCCCAAGAGACCCAGTACTTC. Protein product: CASAPGLGGSQETQYF. This chain uses TRBV6-6 with TRBJ2-5, with 7 bases that match TRBD2. Germline-derived CDR1 and CDR2 are MNHNY and SVGAGI (reference sequence). Trimming removed 8 bases from V and 1 base from J; junction bases left unmatched: 13. The CDR3 loop spans 16 amino acids.

This clonotype was recorded at least ten times. This chain links TRBV4-3 with TRBJ2-2; no clear D gene. Germline CDR1 and CDR2: LGHNA and YSLEER. V was clipped by 1 base and J by 1 base, with 13 bases between them. The CDR3 covers 17 residues. The CDR3 DNA reads as TGCGCCAGCAGCCAAGTCCCGTCTGGATTGAACACCGGGGAGCTGTTTTTT. It encodes CASSQVPSGLNTGELFF.

The genes are TRBV29-1 and TRBJ1-4; tentatively, D is TRBD1 (5 bases). Trimming left V 7 bases short and J 5 bases short, with 17 bases between. Per germline, CDR1 SQVTM and CDR2 ANQGSEA. The CDR3 contains 14 residues. The CDR3 loop reads CSAGDHRRNEKLFF. DNA for the CDR3: TGCAGCGCCGGGGATCACAGGAGGAATGAAAAACTGTTTTTT.

The sample holds many counts of this clonotype. The chain recombines TRBV12-3 or TRBV12-4 with TRBJ1-1; 9 bases align to TRBD1. The CDR3 runs 16 residues. The J segment lost 4 bases and the V segment lost 5 bases, leaving 11 bases of the junction unmatched. The DNA for the CDR3 is TGTGCCAGCAGTCTCGACAGGGGGTTGTCGGGCACTGAAGCTTTCTTT. Its translation is CASSLDRGLSGTEAFF.

This clonotype was recorded many times. The chain couples TRBV10-1 to TRBJ1-1; D uncertain. The length of the CDR3 is 14 residues. Per the germline V gene, CDR1 is WNHNN and CDR2 is SYGVQD (reference sequence). V gave up 3 bases and J gave up 4 bases, with 12 bases separating them. The CDR3 nucleotides are TGCGCCAGCAGTGACAAGACCCGGTTCACTGAAGCTTTCTTT. It is translated as CASSDKTRFTEAFF.

This clonotype was seen at least ten times. The chain couples TRBV27 to TRBJ2-5, with 14 bases fitting TRBD2. The CDR3 consists of 14 residues. Unmatched junction bases numbered 2, after V lost 6 bases and J lost 5 bases. The germline CDR1 and CDR2 sequences are MNHEY and SMNVEV (reference sequence). As DNA, the CDR3 is TGTGCCAGCAGGGGACTAGCGGGGGTTGAGACCCAGTACTTC. This translates into CASRGLAGVETQYF.

Many counts were recorded for this clonotype. V is TRBV20-1 and J is TRBJ2-1, with TRBD1 matching 7 bases. Germline V CDR1 and CDR2: DFQATT, SNEGSKA (reference sequence). V lost 6 bases to trimming and J lost 9 bases; unmatched junction nucleotides: 8. This CDR3 has 12 amino acids. In DNA, the CDR3 is TGCAGTGCCTTCGACAGGGTTCCTGAGCAGTTCTTC. It codes for CSAFDRVPEQFF.

This clonotype has at least ten counts. The chain links TRBV20-1 to TRBJ2-1, with 7 bases lining up with TRBD2. The germline V gene encodes CDR1 DFQATT and CDR2 SNEGSKA (reference sequence). This CDR3 contains 14 residues. The V gene end was trimmed by 5 bases and the J gene end by 5 bases; junction bases not matched to a gene: 9. The CDR3 nucleotides read TGCAGTGCTGTCGGACTAGTATTAGACAATGAGCAGTTCTTC. This sequence encodes CSAVGLVLDNEQFF.

This clonotype was found many times. This chain joins TRBV6-2 or TRBV6-3 and TRBJ2-7, with TRBD2 matching over 8 bases. The CDR3 extends over 15 amino acids. Losses at the gene ends were 6 bases for V and 3 bases for J; bases not matched to a gene: 10. Germline lookup yields CDR1 MNHEY and CDR2 SVGEGT. The CDR3 region has the DNA TGTGCCAGCAGGGATCAAGCGGGGGTCGGCTACGAGCAGTACTTC. It is translated as CASRDQAGVGYEQYF.

In its sample, this clonotype was seen many times. The chain uses TRBV20-1 and TRBJ1-5; unclear D gene. Trimming stripped 3 bases from V and 0 bases from J, with 12 bases between. Germline loops: CDR1 DFQATT, CDR2 SNEGSKA (reference sequence). The CDR3 runs to 15 residues. The CDR3 reads CSASGAPDSNQPQHF. DNA of the CDR3: TGCAGTGCTAGTGGTGCGCCAGATAGCAATCAGCCCCAGCATTTT.

This clonotype was seen ten or more times. The CDR3 bases are TGCAGTGCTAACCAGGGTAATAGCAATCAGCCCCAGCATTTT. Protein product: CSANQGNSNQPQHF. The chain uses TRBV20-1 and TRBJ1-5, with D perhaps matching TRBD1 (5 bases). Germline CDR1 is DFQATT and CDR2 is SNEGSKA (reference sequence). There are 14 residues in the CDR3. V lost 4 bases and J lost 0, with 10 bases in between.

This clonotype was counted many times. The gene calls are TRBV6-2 or TRBV6-3 and TRBJ2-3; the D gene could be TRBD1 or TRBD2 (6 bases each). The length of the CDR3 is 14 residues. Germline lookup yields CDR1 MNHEY and CDR2 SVGEGT. The V end lost 0 bases, the J end lost 7 bases, and 11 bases lay between the germline ends. The CDR3 protein is CASSYSGGRNTQYF. CDR3 DNA: TGTGCCAGCAGTTACTCGGGGGGCAGAAATACGCAGTATTTT.

The table lists this clonotype with many counts. This CDR3 reads CASSPGRRQPQHF. The DNA of the CDR3 is TGTGCCAGCAGCCCGGGACGCAGGCAGCCCCAGCATTTT. The chain has TRBV5-8 and TRBJ1-5, with a weak D call TRBD1 (5 bases). This CDR3 is built from 13 residues. CDR1 SGHTS and CDR2 YDEGEE come from the germline V gene. Trimming left V 4 bases short and J 7 bases short, with 12 bases between.

This clonotype appeared many times. The V and J genes are TRBV7-2 and TRBJ1-1; 9 bases are a match to TRBD1. This CDR3 comprises 14 residues. Germline trimming cut 3 bases from V and 6 bases from J; bases unmatched to any gene: 5. Germline assignment: CDR1 SGHTA and CDR2 FQGNSA. In DNA form, the CDR3 reads TGTGCCAGCAGCTTCTTACAGGGGGCATCTGAAGCTTTCTTT. It specifies CASSFLQGASEAFF.

This clonotype was seen at least ten times. This chain links TRBV5-1 with TRBJ2-2; either TRBD1 or TRBD2 may fit D (5 bases each). Germline V lookup: CDR1 SGHRS, CDR2 YFSETQ. This CDR3 is 14 amino acids long. V dropped 1 base and J dropped 4 bases, with 8 bases sitting between them. The CDR3 sequence: CASSLRDLTGELFF. The CDR3 nucleotides are TGCGCCAGCAGCTTGCGGGACCTCACCGGGGAGCTGTTTTTT.

There are a few counts of this clonotype. The rearrangement uses TRBV2 and TRBJ2-7; D gene uncertain. CDR1 and CDR2 from the germline V gene are SNHLY and FYNNEI. V was trimmed by 6 bases and J by 2 bases, leaving 11 bases between them. The CDR3 is made up of 13 amino acids. CDR3 DNA sequence: TGTGCCAGCAGACGCACAGAAACCTACGAGCAGTACTTC. Translation: CASRRTETYEQYF. Supplemented by reference TRBV2 and TRBJ2-7, the full variable domain reads EPEVTQTPSHQVTQMGQEVILRCVPISNHLYFYWYRQILGQKVEFLVSFYNNEISEKSEIFDDQFSVERPDGSNFTLKIRSTKLEDSAMYFCASRRTETYEQYFGPGTRLTVT.

There are a few counts of this clonotype. The chain joins TRBV7-6 to TRBJ2-2; 12 bases fit TRBD1. This CDR3 has 14 residues. V gave up 4 bases and J gave up 11 bases; unmatched junction bases: 5. Looked up from germline, CDR1 is SGHVS and CDR2 is FNYEAQ. The CDR3 DNA reads as TGTGCCAGCAGCTGGGGGACAGGGGGCGGAGAGCTGTTTTTT. Translated: CASSWGTGGGELFF.

This clonotype was counted many times. The rearrangement links TRBV7-2 to TRBJ2-7; tentatively, D is TRBD1 (6 bases). The V gene lost 4 bases and the J gene lost 4 bases, with 17 bases spanning the gap. The length of the CDR3 is 15 residues. CDR1 and CDR2 from the germline V gene are SGHTA and FQGNSA. CDR3 nucleotides: TGTGCCAGCAGCTCTCTTACCGGGACAAAGTACGAGCAGTACTTC. Translated, it gives CASSSLTGTKYEQYF.

This clonotype was picked up many times. The V and J genes are TRBV10-3 and TRBJ2-2, with D perhaps TRBD2 (5 bases). Trimming cost V 6 bases and J 5 bases, with 10 bases left between them. CDR1 and CDR2 from the germline V gene are ENHRY and SYGVKD. CDR3 length equals 13 residues. Here the CDR3 DNA reads TGTGCCATCAGCGCCGGGGAGACCGGGGAGCTGTTTTTT. Translation: CAISAGETGELFF.

This clonotype was counted only a few times. CDR3 loop: CASSQVIADIQETQYF. CDR3 DNA: TGTGCCAGCAGCCAAGTAATAGCGGACATCCAAGAGACCCAGTACTTC. This chain links TRBV3-1 with TRBJ2-5; perhaps TRBD2 as D (6 bases). V shed 1 base and J shed 1 base, with 13 bases lying between them. Germline CDR1 is LGHDT and CDR2 is YNNKEL (reference sequence). CDR3 length equals 16 residues.

This clonotype was recorded at least ten times. The chain uses TRBV5-1 and TRBJ1-2, with TRBD1 identical over 8 bases. V lost 4 bases to trimming and J lost 3 bases; unmatched junction nucleotides: 8. The CDR3 consists of 15 residues. CDR1 SGHRS and CDR2 YFSETQ come from the germline V gene. The CDR3 here is CASSPGQAIDYGYTF. The CDR3 coding sequence is TGCGCCAGCAGCCCGGGACAGGCAATCGACTATGGCTACACCTTC.

This clonotype was seen repeatedly, ten times or more. The chain is built from TRBV5-1 and TRBJ2-1; TRBD1 matches 9 bases. The CDR3 has 17 amino acids. Germline CDR1 reads SGHRS; CDR2 reads YFSETQ. The V and J ends lost 0 bases and 2 bases, in that order; junction bases with no gene match: 6. The CDR3 reads CASSLARDRVTYNEQFF. CDR3 sequence (DNA): TGCGCCAGCAGCTTGGCCCGGGACAGGGTTACCTACAATGAGCAGTTCTTC. Full variable domain (rest looked up from reference TRBV5-1 and TRBJ2-1): KAGVTQTPRYLIKTRGQQVTLSCSPISGHRSVSWYQQTPGQGLQFLFEYFSETQRNKGNFPGRFSGRQFSNSRSEMNVSTLELGDSALYLCASSLARDRVTYNEQFFGPGTRLTVL.

In this sample, this clonotype turned up many times. This sequence joins TRBV7-2 and TRBJ1-2; D uncertain. Germline V gene lookup returns CDR1 SGHTA and CDR2 FQGNSA. The CDR3 has 12 amino acids. Trimming took 5 bases from V and 8 from J, leaving 12 bases between them. The CDR3 loop is CASSTLVRGYTF. The CDR3 nucleotides are TGTGCCAGCAGCACGCTTGTTCGCGGCTACACCTTC.